The sequence of this T cell receptor (beta chain) was determined in a study of blood T cell repertoires in COVID-19. Study-wide background: T cells, B-cell-depleted T cells, or PBMCs provided the cDNA or gDNA that served as material.

Produced via immunoSEQ multiplex PCR; TCRdb's table is partial and in-frame only. The sample has approximately 68,000 clones; about 88% are singletons. V shed 6 bases, J shed 10 bases, and the junction held 3 bases outside the gene matches. The CDR3 contains 12 residues. Germline loops: CDR1 MDHEN, CDR2 SYDVKM. The chain couples TRBV28 to TRBJ1-6, with 7 bases that match TRBD1. The sequencing input was peripheral blood. The TCR was taken from a man in his 70s with active or convalescent COVID-19. The CDR3 nucleotides read TGTGCCAGCAGCTCAGGGGGGTCACCCCTCCACTTT. Encoded protein: CASSSGGSPLHF.